This record looks at one T cell receptor beta chain sequence and its context. Its target is not known. This entry comes from a study of cytomegalovirus exposure and HLA in healthy donors. Turning to the study itself: It was reported in a later analysis that the approximately 120 validation repertoires used the same platform as the 500 to 700 first-cohort repertoires.

This CDR3 contains 13 residues. V dropped 3 bases and J dropped 6 bases, with 11 bases sitting between them. Germline V gives CDR1 ENHRY, CDR2 SYGVKD. Separation from the roughly 700-subject first cohort characterized the 120-subject validation cohort, to which the donors belonged. Only in-frame clones appear in the TCRdb table, and some are missing; sequencing was by immunoSEQ multiplex PCR. Here the sample spans 150,000 to 160,000 clones, 86% being singletons. Study outcomes and limitations: Using the classifier, cytomegalovirus status was reportedly diagnosed with high specificity and sensitivity. Listed as cytomegalovirus-associated were 150 or so TCR beta chains.

The chain joins TRBV10-3 to TRBJ1-1; no clear D gene. Sequencing was done on a sample of PBMCs. The sequence derives from a human donor in good health. CDR3 in amino acids: CAISDQVTPEAFF. The DNA of the CDR3 is TGTGCCATCAGTGACCAGGTTACGCCTGAAGCTTTCTTT.